This record concerns one T cell receptor (beta chain) sequence. Which antigen it targets is not known. Nothing much larger sits one base from this clone, and base qualities are not available. The sample's time point, from its label and the paper: pretreatment tumor sample. A cohort of 25 to 30 patients with locally advanced or metastatic urothelial carcinoma, treated at Memorial Sloan Kettering on a trial protocol, was included. All tumor tissue used for sequencing was obtained prior to atezolizumab dosing. The Qiagen DNeasy Blood extraction kit was used to purify genomic DNA from total PBMCs and tumor samples. To estimate absolute template abundance from read counts, synthetic TCR analog templates were spiked into each PCR. In FFPE tumors, housekeeping genes were amplified and quantified to estimate usable DNA and calculate T cell fraction. The immunoSEQ assay used bias-controlled V and J gene primers to amplify TCRbeta CDR3 regions from genomic DNA. Rearranged TCRbeta segments were sequenced at approximately 20X coverage. Per the authors' processing: Sequencing errors were corrected by clustering, and CDR3s were annotated against IMGT so that V, D and J genes could be assigned. Downstream analyses used only productive TCRbeta rearrangements and left out out-of-frame or stop-codon sequences. Clonality was calculated as one minus the Shannon entropy normalized by the log of the number of unique productive sequences. Clones differing between time points or between blood and tumor were identified by Fisher's exact test with Benjamini-Hochberg correction at adjusted p below 0.01. TCRdb retrieved this table from immuneACCESS and kept in-frame rearrangements only. Not all clones are present; in checked studies, unresolved V genes account for under half, and no reason is known for the remainder. Clonal size and the V and J genes are those of that table, whereas D and trimming came from the DNA. The sample includes about 2,500 clones, with approximately 31% observed a single time. The top ten constitute over 4.5% of the sample.

The data originate from a study of PD-L1 blockade in urothelial cancer (dated by TCRdb to about 2017). With respect to the entire study: Therapy was started in the mid-2010s for all patients, and atezolizumab 1,200 mg was administered intravenously every 3 weeks. About 85% of the roughly 30 patients were males with bladder-origin urothelial cancer, and about 65% of the roughly 30 reported a prior smoking history. Patients had an ECOG performance status of 0 or 1 and had received between 0 and 3 prior chemotherapy regimens. Tumor samples yielded a median of approximately 1,300 T cells and 1,086 unique TCRs, with median clonality around 0.091 and T cell proportion 0.097 to 0.1. Somatic, immune and clinical correlates of response to PD-L1 blockade with atezolizumab in urothelial cancer were the focus of an exploratory multi-omic analysis. Pretreatment tumor samples, along with matched peripheral blood collected serially before and after atezolizumab treatment, underwent TCR sequencing. Durable clinical benefit meant progression-free survival longer than 6 months, and TCR features were also tested against progression-free and overall survival. In the same patients who had TCR sequencing, pretreatment tumors also underwent whole exome sequencing and RNA sequencing. Nine patients reached durable clinical benefit, while 20 or so patients did not. Under 30 patients had pretreatment blood TCR-seq, some 24 had at least one posttreatment blood collection, and some 24 had tumor TCR-seq. Five patients were excluded from tumor TCR analyses because tumors from two patients failed quality control and tumor was unavailable for three patients. The paper's findings and limits, for the study overall: A higher proportion of tumor-infiltrating T lymphocytes was found in patients with durable benefit (n of about 24, Mann-Whitney p = 0.047). Tumor samples were FFPE, not collected immediately before treatment, and only one sample per patient was used, possibly missing heterogeneity. Because the sample size was small (n ≈ 30) and many exploratory analyses were performed, the results are intended to be hypothesis-generating. Among patients with durable benefit, tumor-associated TCR clones showed greater expansion in peripheral blood 3 weeks after treatment started (n ≈ 20, p = 0.022).

The TCR originated in a man aged 65 to 85 with urothelial cancer. The sequences come from tumor tissue, collected before atezolizumab (anti-PD-L1) treatment.

In nucleotides, the sequence is TGTGCCAGTAGTATACAAAGGGATGAAAAACTGTTTTTT. Its protein product is CASSIQRDEKLFF. In this chain, TRBV19 is recombined with TRBJ1-4, with the D gene not clear enough to name. CDR1 and CDR2 were assigned from the germline V gene (reference sequence) as LNHDA and SQIVND. The V and J ends are trimmed by 2 bases and 6 bases, leaving 7 bases between them. The CDR3 starts with the cysteine, ends with the phenylalanine, and has 13 residues. Of all the DNA, just the CDR3 is kept, 39 bases in frame from base 1.